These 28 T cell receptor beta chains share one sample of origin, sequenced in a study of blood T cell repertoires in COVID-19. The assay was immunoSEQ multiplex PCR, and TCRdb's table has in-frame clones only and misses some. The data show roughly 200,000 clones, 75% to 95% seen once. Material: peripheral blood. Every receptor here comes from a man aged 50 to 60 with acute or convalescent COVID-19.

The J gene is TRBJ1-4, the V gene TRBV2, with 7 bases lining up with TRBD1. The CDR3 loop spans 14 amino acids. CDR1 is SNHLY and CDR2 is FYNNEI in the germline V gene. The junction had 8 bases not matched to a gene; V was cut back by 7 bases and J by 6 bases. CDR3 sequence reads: CASILGTDYEKLFF. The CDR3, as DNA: TGTGCCAGCATCCTCGGGACAGATTATGAAAAACTGTTTTTT.

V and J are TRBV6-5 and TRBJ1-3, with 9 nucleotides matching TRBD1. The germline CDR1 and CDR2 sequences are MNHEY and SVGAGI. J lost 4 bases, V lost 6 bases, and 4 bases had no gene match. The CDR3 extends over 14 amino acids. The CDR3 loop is CASRGQGRGNTIYF. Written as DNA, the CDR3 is TGTGCCAGCAGGGGACAGGGTAGGGGAAACACCATATATTTT.

DNA of the CDR3: TGTGCCAGCAGCCACCTAGCTGGAGAGACCCAGTACTTC. Protein product: CASSHLAGETQYF. The rearrangement links TRBV3-1 (or the pseudogene TRBV3-2) to TRBJ2-5; possible D gene TRBD2, 5 bases. Trimming stripped 3 bases from V and 4 bases from J, with 9 bases between. Germline CDR1 and CDR2: LGHDT and YNNKEL (reference sequence). CDR3 length equals 13 residues.

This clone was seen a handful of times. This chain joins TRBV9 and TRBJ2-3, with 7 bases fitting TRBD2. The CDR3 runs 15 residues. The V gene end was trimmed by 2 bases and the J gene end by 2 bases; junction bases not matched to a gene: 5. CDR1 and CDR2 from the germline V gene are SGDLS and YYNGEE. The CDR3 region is CASSVGDYSTDTQYF. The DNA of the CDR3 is TGTGCCAGCAGCGTCGGGGACTACTCCACAGATACGCAGTATTTT.

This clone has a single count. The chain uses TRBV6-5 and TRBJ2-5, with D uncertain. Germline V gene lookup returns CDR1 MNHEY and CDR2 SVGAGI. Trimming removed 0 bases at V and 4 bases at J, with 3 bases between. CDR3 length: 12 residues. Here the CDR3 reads CASSYSRETQYF. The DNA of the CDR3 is TGTGCCAGCAGTTACTCGAGAGAGACCCAGTACTTC.

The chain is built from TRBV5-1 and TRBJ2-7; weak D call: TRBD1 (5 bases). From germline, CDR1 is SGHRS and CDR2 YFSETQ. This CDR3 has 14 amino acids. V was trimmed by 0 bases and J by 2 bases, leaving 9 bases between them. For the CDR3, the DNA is TGCGCCAGCAGCTTGGAACAGGCCGCCTACGAGCAGTACTTC. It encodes CASSLEQAAYEQYF.

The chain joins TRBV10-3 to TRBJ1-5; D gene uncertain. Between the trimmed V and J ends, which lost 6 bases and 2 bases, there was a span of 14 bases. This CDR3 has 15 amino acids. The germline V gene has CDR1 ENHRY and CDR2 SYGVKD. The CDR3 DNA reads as TGTGCCATCAGCGCGGGAGTCGATGGCAATCAGCCCCAGCATTTT. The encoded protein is CAISAGVDGNQPQHF.

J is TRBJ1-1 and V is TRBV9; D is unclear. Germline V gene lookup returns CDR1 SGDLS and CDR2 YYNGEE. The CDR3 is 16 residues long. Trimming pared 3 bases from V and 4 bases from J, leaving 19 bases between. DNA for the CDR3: TGTGCCAGCAGCGCCTTTATGGACCCCGGAGGCACTGAAGCTTTCTTT. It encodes CASSAFMDPGGTEAFF.

CDR3: CASRFGAGGSDTQYF. The CDR3 region has the DNA TGTGCCAGCAGGTTTGGAGCAGGAGGGTCAGATACGCAGTATTTT. This rearrangement joins TRBV6-5 to TRBJ2-3, with D possibly TRBD2 on 6 matching bases. V lost 6 bases and J 4 bases, leaving 17 bases between the germline ends. The germline gives CDR1 MNHEY, CDR2 SVGAGI. The CDR3 runs 15 residues.

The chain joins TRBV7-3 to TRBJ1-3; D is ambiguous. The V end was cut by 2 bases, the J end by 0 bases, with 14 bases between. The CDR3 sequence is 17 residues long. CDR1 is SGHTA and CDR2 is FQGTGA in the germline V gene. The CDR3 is CASSLGHLIYSGNTIYF. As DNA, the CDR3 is TGTGCCAGCAGCTTAGGGCACTTGATTTACTCTGGAAACACCATATATTTT.

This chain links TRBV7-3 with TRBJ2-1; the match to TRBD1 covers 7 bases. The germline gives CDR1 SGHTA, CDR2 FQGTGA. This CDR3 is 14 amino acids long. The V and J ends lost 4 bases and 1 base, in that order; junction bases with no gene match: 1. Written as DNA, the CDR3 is TGTGCCAGCAGCTCGACAGGGTCCTACAATGAGCAGTTCTTC. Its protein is CASSSTGSYNEQFF.

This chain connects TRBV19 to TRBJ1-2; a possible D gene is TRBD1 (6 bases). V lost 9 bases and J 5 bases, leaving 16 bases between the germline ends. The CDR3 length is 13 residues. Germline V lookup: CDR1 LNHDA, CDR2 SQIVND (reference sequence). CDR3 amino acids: CASRGPVSYGYTF. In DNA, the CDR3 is TGTGCCAGCAGGGGACCGGTTTCATATGGCTACACCTTC.

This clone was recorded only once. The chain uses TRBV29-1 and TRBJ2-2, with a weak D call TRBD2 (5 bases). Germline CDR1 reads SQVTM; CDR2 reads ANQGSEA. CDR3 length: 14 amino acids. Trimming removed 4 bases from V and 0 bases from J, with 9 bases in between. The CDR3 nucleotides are TGCAGCGTTGTGGTGGGAGCGAACACCGGGGAGCTGTTTTTT. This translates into CSVVVGANTGELFF.

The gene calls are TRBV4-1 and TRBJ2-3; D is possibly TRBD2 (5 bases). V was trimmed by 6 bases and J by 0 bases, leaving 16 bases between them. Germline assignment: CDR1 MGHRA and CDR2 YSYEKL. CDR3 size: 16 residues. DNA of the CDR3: TGCGCCAGCAGACTAACTGAGCGGCCTAGCACAGATACGCAGTATTTT. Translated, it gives CASRLTERPSTDTQYF.

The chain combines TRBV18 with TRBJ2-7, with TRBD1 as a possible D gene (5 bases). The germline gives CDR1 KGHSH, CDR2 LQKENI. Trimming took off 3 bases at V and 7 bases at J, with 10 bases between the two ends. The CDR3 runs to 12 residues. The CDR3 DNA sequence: TGTGCCAGCTCACCTGGACACCAAGAGCAGTACGTC. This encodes CASSPGHQEQYV.

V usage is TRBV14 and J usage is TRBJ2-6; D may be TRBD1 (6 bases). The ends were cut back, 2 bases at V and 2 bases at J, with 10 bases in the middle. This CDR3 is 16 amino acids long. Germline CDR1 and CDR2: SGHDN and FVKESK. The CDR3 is CASSQRHRAGANVLTF. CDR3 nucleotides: TGTGCCAGCAGCCAACGCCACAGGGCTGGGGCCAACGTCCTGACTTTC.

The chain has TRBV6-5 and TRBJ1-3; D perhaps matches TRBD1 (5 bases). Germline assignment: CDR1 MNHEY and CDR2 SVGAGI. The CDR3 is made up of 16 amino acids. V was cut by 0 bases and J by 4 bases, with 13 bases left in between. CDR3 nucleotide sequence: TGTGCCAGCAGTTACTCGATGCCAGGGTCAGGAAACACCATATATTTT. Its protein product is CASSYSMPGSGNTIYF.

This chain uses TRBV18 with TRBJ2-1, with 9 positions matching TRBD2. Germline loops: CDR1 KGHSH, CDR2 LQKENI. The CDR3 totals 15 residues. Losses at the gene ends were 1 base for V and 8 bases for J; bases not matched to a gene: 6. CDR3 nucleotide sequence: TGTGCCAGCTCACCACTAGCGGGAGCTAGGGATGAGCAGTTCTTC. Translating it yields CASSPLAGARDEQFF.

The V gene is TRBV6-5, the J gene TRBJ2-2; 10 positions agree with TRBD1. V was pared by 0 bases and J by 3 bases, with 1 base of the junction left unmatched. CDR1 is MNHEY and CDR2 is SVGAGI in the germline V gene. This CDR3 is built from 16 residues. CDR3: CASSYSGTGDTGELFF. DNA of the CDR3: TGTGCCAGCAGTTACTCCGGGACAGGGGACACCGGGGAGCTGTTTTTT.

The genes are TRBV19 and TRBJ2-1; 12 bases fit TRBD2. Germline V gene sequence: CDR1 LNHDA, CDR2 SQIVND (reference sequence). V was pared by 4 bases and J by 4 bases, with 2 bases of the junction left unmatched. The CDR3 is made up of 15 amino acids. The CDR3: CASSRTSGAYNEQFF. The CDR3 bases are TGTGCCAGTAGTAGGACTAGCGGGGCGTACAATGAGCAGTTCTTC.

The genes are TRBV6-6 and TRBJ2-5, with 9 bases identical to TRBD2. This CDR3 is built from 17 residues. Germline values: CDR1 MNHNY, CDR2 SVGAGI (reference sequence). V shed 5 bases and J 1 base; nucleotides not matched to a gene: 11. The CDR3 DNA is TGTGCCAGCAGTCCCAAGTGGGCGGGAGGGCCCCAAGAGACCCAGTACTTC. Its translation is CASSPKWAGGPQETQYF.

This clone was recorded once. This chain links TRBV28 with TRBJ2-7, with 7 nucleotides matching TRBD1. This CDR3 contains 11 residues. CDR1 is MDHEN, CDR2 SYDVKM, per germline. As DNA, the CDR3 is TGTGCCAGCAGTTTTGAGGGGGCGGTATTCGTC. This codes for CASSFEGAVFV.

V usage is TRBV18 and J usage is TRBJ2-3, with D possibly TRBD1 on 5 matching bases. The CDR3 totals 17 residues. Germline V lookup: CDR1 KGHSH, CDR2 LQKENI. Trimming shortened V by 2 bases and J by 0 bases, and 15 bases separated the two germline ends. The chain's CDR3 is CASSPSYGAESTDTQYF. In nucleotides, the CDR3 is TGTGCCAGCTCACCAAGTTATGGGGCGGAGAGCACAGATACGCAGTATTTT. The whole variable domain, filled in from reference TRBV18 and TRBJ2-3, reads NAGVMQNPRHLVRRRGQEARLRCSPMKGHSHVYWYRQLPEEGLKFMVYLQKENIIDESGMPKERFSAEFPKEGPSILRIQQVVRGDSAAYFCASSPSYGAESTDTQYFGPGTRLTVL.

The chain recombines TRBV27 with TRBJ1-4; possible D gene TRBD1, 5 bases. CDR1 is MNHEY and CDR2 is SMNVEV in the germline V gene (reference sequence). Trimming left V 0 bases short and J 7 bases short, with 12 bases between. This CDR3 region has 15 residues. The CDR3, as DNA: TGTGCCAGCAGTTTATCCCGGGGGATAGGTGAAAAACTGTTTTTT. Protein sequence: CASSLSRGIGEKLFF.

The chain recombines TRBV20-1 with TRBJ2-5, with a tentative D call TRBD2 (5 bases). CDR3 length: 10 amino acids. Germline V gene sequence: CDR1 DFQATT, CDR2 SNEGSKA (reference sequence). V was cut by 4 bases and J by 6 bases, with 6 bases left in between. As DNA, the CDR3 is TGCAGTGCTAAGCGGAAGACCCAGTACTTC. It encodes CSAKRKTQYF.

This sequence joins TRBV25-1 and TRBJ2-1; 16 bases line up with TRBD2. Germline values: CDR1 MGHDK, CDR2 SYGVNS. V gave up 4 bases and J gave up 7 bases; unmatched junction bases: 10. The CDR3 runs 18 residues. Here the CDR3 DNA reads TGTGCCAGCAGTGGACTAGGGACTAGCGGGAGGGCCATGAATGAGCAGTTCTTC. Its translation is CASSGLGTSGRAMNEQFF.

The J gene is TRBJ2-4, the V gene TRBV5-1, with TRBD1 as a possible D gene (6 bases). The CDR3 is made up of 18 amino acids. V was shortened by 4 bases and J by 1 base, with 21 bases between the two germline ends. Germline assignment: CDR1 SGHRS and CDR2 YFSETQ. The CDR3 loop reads CASSTFSIGGAAKNIQYF. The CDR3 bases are TGCGCCAGCAGCACCTTTTCCATTGGGGGCGCGGCCAAAAACATTCAGTACTTC.

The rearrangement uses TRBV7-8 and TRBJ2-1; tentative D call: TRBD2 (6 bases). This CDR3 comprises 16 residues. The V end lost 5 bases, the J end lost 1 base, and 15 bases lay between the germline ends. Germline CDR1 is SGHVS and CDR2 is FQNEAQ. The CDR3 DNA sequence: TGTGCCAGCAGCACCCAAGTAGCGGAATCCTACAATGAGCAGTTCTTC. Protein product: CASSTQVAESYNEQFF.